This entry lists 5 T cell receptor beta chains sequenced from one sample in a study of response to subunit inactivated influenza vaccine. TCRdb recomputed calls from the RT-PCR reads with MiXCR, one row per CDR3 protein. This table has about 570,000 distinct CDR3 sequences, approximately 10% appearing once. The data also belong to a second study, concerning T cells expressing NK-cell markers. That report notes: 5'RACE template switching built TCR beta cDNA with unique molecular identifiers.

The material was PBMCs from blood, obtained on the day of vaccination. The source is a man over 45 who received an inactivated influenza vaccine.

The V call is TRBV29-1, the J call TRBJ2-1; D is uncertain. The CDR3 contains 13 residues. Deletions cut 3 bases from V and 8 bases from J, with 14 bases between. CDR1 and CDR2 from the germline V gene are SQVTM and ANQGSEA. The CDR3 protein is CSVDRSSGYEQFF. The CDR3 DNA reads as TGCAGCGTTGATCGCAGCTCCGGTTATGAGCAGTTCTTC.

The V call is TRBV29-1, the J call TRBJ1-1; no definite D call. The ends were cut back, 4 bases at V and 4 bases at J, with 7 bases in the middle. This CDR3 has 11 amino acids. Germline values: CDR1 SQVTM, CDR2 ANQGSEA. The CDR3 region is CSVGKGTEAFF. The DNA of the CDR3 is TGCAGCGTTGGAAAGGGCACTGAAGCTTTCTTT. Filled out from reference TRBV29-1 and TRBJ1-1, the complete variable domain reads SAVISQKPSRDICQRGTSLTIQCQVDSQVTMMFWYRQQPGQSLTLIATANQGSEATYESGFVIDKFPISRPNLTFSTLTVSNMSPEDSSIYLCSVGKGTEAFFGQGTRLTVV.

There are a few counts of this clonotype. The V and J genes are TRBV5-1 and TRBJ2-3; D gene ambiguous. Germline V gives CDR1 SGHRS, CDR2 YFSETQ. The CDR3 loop spans 14 amino acids. The V end was cut by 3 bases, the J end by 0 bases, with 8 bases between. The CDR3 DNA is TGCGCCAGCAGCTCGACGGATAGCACAGATACGCAGTATTTT. The encoded protein is CASSSTDSTDTQYF.

The chain links TRBV5-1 to TRBJ2-5; D is unresolved. Trimming left V 3 bases short and J 5 bases short, with 8 bases between. The CDR3 totals 12 residues. CDR1 and CDR2 from the germline V gene are SGHRS and YFSETQ. The CDR3: CASSSPMETQYF. The DNA of the CDR3 is TGCGCCAGCAGCTCCCCCATGGAGACCCAGTACTTC.

V gene TRBV29-1 combines with J gene TRBJ2-1; possibly TRBD1 for D (6 bases). Per the germline V gene, CDR1 is SQVTM and CDR2 is ANQGSEA. The CDR3 covers 14 residues. V lost 7 bases, J lost 1 base, and 14 bases lay in between. This chain's CDR3 is CSGKIGTSYNEQFF. CDR3 nucleotides: TGCAGCGGCAAAATCGGGACATCCTACAATGAGCAGTTCTTC.